This T cell receptor beta chain was sequenced during a study of blood T cell repertoires in COVID-19. As for the study in general: Acute-phase and convalescent COVID-19 samples originated in the United States, Italy and Spain.

V was pared by 6 bases and J by 7 bases, with 22 bases between. The CDR3 is 15 amino acids. Germline CDR1 and CDR2: ENHRY and SYGVKD. Original processing methods: Amplification of reference gene primers was used by the study to estimate nucleated cell counts. Sequencing used immunoSEQ multiplex PCR; TCRdb keeps in-frame clones, though not all of them. The DNA was the basis for D and trimming; V, J and clone size are from that table. This table holds some 150,000 clones, 65% to 90% found once. Residents of 24 US areas, aged roughly 18 to 89 years, made up the participants. Participants' reported clinical history set cohort assignment.

Source material: PBMCs or T cells enriched from blood (not recorded which). The V and J genes are TRBV10-3 and TRBJ2-7, with D possibly being TRBD1 (6 bases). The TCR sequence derives from a man between 45 and 60 years old who had recovered from COVID-19. CDR3 region: CAIRPMGATYSEQYF. The CDR3 bases are TGTGCCATCAGGCCAATGGGGGCCACCTATTCGGAGCAGTACTTC.